This TCR beta chain was sequenced in a study of human T cells and chemical hapten exposure. Study overall: Sensitizing treatment utilized 2% DPC over a 2 cm by 2 cm portion of upper inner arm skin.

The ends were cut back, 5 bases at V and 8 bases at J, with 15 bases in the middle. In germline, CDR1 is PRHDT, CDR2 FYEKMQ (reference sequence). This CDR3 contains 14 residues. Sample time point: pre-sensitization, week 0. Treatment specified: therapeutic diphenylcyclopropenone sensitization with weekly scalp DPC. The table lists this clonotype with many counts. MiXCR, applied by TCRdb to the RACE reads, yields one record per CDR3 protein. Of around 330,000 distinct CDR3 sequences listed, 4.5% to 5.5% are singletons. This receptor was identified in a woman aged 18-29 years with alopecia areata. Some clones in this sample may be carry-over from other donors' samples. The material sequenced was whole blood, taken in connection with sensitization to the hapten diphenylcyclopropenone (DPC). This chain connects TRBV13 to TRBJ1-4; TRBD1 might be the D (6 bases). The CDR3 loop is CASSPGPRGEKLFF. The DNA of the CDR3 is TGTGCCAGCAGCCCCGGTCCAAGGGGGGAAAAACTGTTTTTT.